The next 12 T cell receptor beta chains were all read from a single sample in a study of T cell repertoires in cytomegalovirus infection. MiXCR was run by TCRdb on the reads, yielding one entry per CDR3 protein. The sample comprises hundreds of thousands of distinct CDR3 sequences, roughly 15% of which are singletons, and about 12% rests with the top ten. Material: PBMCs. The receptors stem from a human donor in good health (CMV status not recorded). Some clones in this sample may be carry-over from other donors' samples.

This clonotype was seen a handful of times. V and J are TRBV20-1 and TRBJ2-2; the D gene is possibly TRBD2 (6 bases). V was clipped by 5 bases and J by 4 bases, with 17 bases between them. This CDR3 is 15 amino acids long. Germline lookup yields CDR1 DFQATT and CDR2 SNEGSKA (reference sequence). The CDR3 loop is CSASRDSGATGELFF. CDR3 DNA: TGCAGTGCTTCCAGGGACTCTGGGGCCACCGGGGAGCTGTTTTTT.

The chain is built from TRBV7-2 and TRBJ1-3; tentative D call: TRBD1 (5 bases). The CDR3 length is 15 residues. The germline V gene encodes CDR1 SGHTA and CDR2 FQGNSA. Trimming pared 5 bases from V and 4 bases from J, leaving 15 bases between. CDR3 protein: CASSPSGTRGNTIYF. Written as DNA, the CDR3 is TGTGCCAGCAGCCCTTCCGGGACCCGAGGAAACACCATATATTTT.

The chain uses TRBV10-3 and TRBJ1-5; 12 nucleotides agree with TRBD1. The CDR3 totals 20 residues. V lost 5 bases and J lost 0; bases outside the gene matches: 14. Germline lookup yields CDR1 ENHRY and CDR2 SYGVKD. This CDR3 reads CAISPGQGASRRGSNQPQHF. In DNA, the CDR3 is TGTGCCATCAGTCCGGGACAGGGGGCATCCCGAAGGGGTAGCAATCAGCCCCAGCATTTT.

In this sample, this clonotype turned up many times. The chain combines TRBV7-2 with TRBJ2-2; unclear D gene. In germline, CDR1 is SGHTA, CDR2 FQGNSA. The length of the CDR3 is 16 residues. Trimming cost V 1 base and J 5 bases, with 14 bases left between them. This chain's CDR3 is CASSLVTGFRTGELFF. The CDR3 DNA follows: TGTGCCAGCAGCTTAGTGACGGGCTTCCGGACCGGGGAGCTGTTTTTT.

The gene calls are TRBV6-6 and TRBJ2-7; D is possibly TRBD1 (6 bases). The CDR3 is made up of 15 amino acids. V was cut by 6 bases and J by 7 bases, with 22 bases left in between. Germline lookup yields CDR1 MNHNY and CDR2 SVGAGI (reference sequence). The DNA of the CDR3 is TGTGCCAGCAGGCCCGTGGACAGCTCGAGAGGTGAGCAGTACTTC. Its protein product is CASRPVDSSRGEQYF.

V is TRBV11-2 and J is TRBJ2-5; tentative D call: TRBD2 (5 bases). The V gene's germline CDR1 is SGHAT and CDR2 FQNNGV. The CDR3 is 15 amino acids. V lost 4 bases and J 5 bases, leaving 17 bases between the germline ends. CDR3 DNA sequence: TGTGCCAGCAGCTCCTCGTTGAGCGGACGGGAGACCCAGTACTTC. Amino acid sequence: CASSSSLSGRETQYF.

The CDR3: CASSKPGQPSGEPQHF. The CDR3 DNA reads TGTGCCAGTAGTAAACCGGGACAGCCGAGCGGTGAGCCCCAGCATTTT. The chain has TRBV19 and TRBJ1-5; 7 positions agree with TRBD1. The CDR3 is 16 residues long. CDR1 and CDR2 (germline): LNHDA, SQIVND (reference sequence). The V gene end was trimmed by 4 bases and the J gene end by 8 bases; junction bases not matched to a gene: 14.

J is TRBJ1-2 and V is TRBV5-4; 8 positions agree with TRBD1. The trim removed 4 bases at V and 8 bases at J, leaving 7 bases unmatched. Germline loops: CDR1 SGHNT, CDR2 YYREEE (reference sequence). The CDR3 spans 13 residues. CDR3 region: CASSLKDRDGYTF. DNA of the CDR3: TGTGCCAGCAGCCTCAAGGACAGGGACGGCTACACCTTC. Full variable domain (remainder filled in from reference TRBV5-4 and TRBJ1-2): ETGVTQSPTHLIKTRGQQVTLRCSSQSGHNTVSWYQQALGQGPQFIFQYYREEENGRGNFPPRFSGLQFPNYSSELNVNALELDDSALYLCASSLKDRDGYTFGSGTRLTVV.

There are many counts of this clonotype. The chain has TRBV20-1 and TRBJ2-1; D is ambiguous. This CDR3 spans 16 amino acids. Trimming left V 1 base short and J 2 bases short, with 15 bases between. Germline assignment: CDR1 DFQATT and CDR2 SNEGSKA (reference sequence). The CDR3 nucleotides read TGCAGTGCTAGAGTCCCTTCATCGGTTCCCTACAATGAGCAGTTCTTC. It is translated as CSARVPSSVPYNEQFF.

The chain recombines TRBV6-5 with TRBJ2-1, with no clear D. CDR3 length equals 13 residues. Germline V gene lookup returns CDR1 MNHEY and CDR2 SVGAGI. The germline V and J ends were trimmed by 4 bases and 4 bases, with 8 bases remaining between them. The CDR3 DNA reads as TGTGCCAGCAGTTCAGTCCTATACAATGAGCAGTTCTTC. Protein: CASSSVLYNEQFF.

This clonotype was found many times. The CDR3 reads CASSSGDRPDGGYTF. The CDR3 DNA is TGCGCCAGCAGCAGCGGTGACAGGCCTGACGGTGGCTACACCTTC. The chain has TRBV5-1 and TRBJ1-2; the D gene is possibly TRBD1 (6 bases). The ends were cut back, 4 bases at V and 7 bases at J, with 20 bases in the middle. Germline V gene sequence: CDR1 SGHRS, CDR2 YFSETQ. This CDR3 has 15 residues.

This chain links TRBV5-4 with TRBJ2-1; a possible D gene is TRBD1 (7 bases). Trimming took off 4 bases at V and 4 bases at J, with 15 bases between the two ends. The CDR3 loop spans 15 amino acids. Germline V gene sequence: CDR1 SGHNT, CDR2 YYREEE (reference sequence). The CDR3 DNA is TGTGCCAGCAGCCCCCGCGGGGACAGTTACAATGAGCAGTTCTTC. Translation: CASSPRGDSYNEQFF.